One sample yielded the 24 T cell receptor beta chains listed below, sequenced in a study of beta chain features in type 1 diabetes. The investigators reverse transcribed all of the isolated RNA, so they sequenced expressed TCRB transcripts. Measured with immunoSEQ multiplex PCR; TCRdb has only the in-frame clones, and not every one. The sample lists some 660,000 clones, 11% to 15% occurring once. Antigen specificity for these receptors is unknown. General study results and limits: There was a moderate but significant shortening of TCRB CDR3s in all four CD4+ subsets of Type 1 diabetes patients.

Sequenced sample: naive CD4+ T cells from blood. Receptor source: a man in his late teens or twenties with type 1 diabetes.

This clone has a handful of counts. The gene calls are TRBV4-3 and TRBJ1-3; TRBD1 agrees at 7 bases. Germline values: CDR1 LGHNA, CDR2 YSLEER. J was trimmed by 0 bases and V by 4 bases; bases with no gene match: 3. The CDR3 contains 15 residues. The CDR3 loop reads CASSRGTDSGNTIYF. CDR3 sequence (DNA): TGCGCCAGCAGCCGAGGGACAGACTCTGGAAACACCATATATTTT.

The table lists this clone with a few counts. V is TRBV5-1 and J is TRBJ2-3; TRBD2 matches 15 bases. CDR1 is SGHRS and CDR2 is YFSETQ in the germline V gene. Germline trimming cut 1 base from V and 3 bases from J; bases unmatched to any gene: 6. The length of the CDR3 is 18 residues. The CDR3 DNA sequence: TGCGCCAGCAGCTTGACAATTGGACTAGCGGGAGGGACAGATACGCAGTATTTT. Translating it yields CASSLTIGLAGGTDTQYF.

This clone was observed a few times. V usage is TRBV9 and J usage is TRBJ2-5; D is ambiguous. Germline loops: CDR1 SGDLS, CDR2 YYNGEE. V gave up 1 base and J gave up 1 base, with 11 bases separating them. The CDR3 extends over 15 amino acids. In nucleotides, the CDR3 is TGTGCCAGCAGCGTATATGACGGCCTCCAAGAGACCCAGTACTTC. Its translation: CASSVYDGLQETQYF.

V and J are TRBV16 and TRBJ1-6; TRBD1 is a possible D gene (6 bases). The CDR3 has 14 amino acids. V was trimmed by 8 bases and J by 5 bases, leaving 13 bases between them. CDR1 is KGHSY and CDR2 is FQNENV in the germline V gene. The CDR3 coding sequence is TGTGCCAGCCGACAGGCTTTTAATAATTCACCCCTCCACTTT. As protein: CASRQAFNNSPLHF.

The chain is built from TRBV27 and TRBJ2-7; D is undetermined. Per the germline V gene, CDR1 is MNHEY and CDR2 is SMNVEV (reference sequence). Between the trimmed V and J ends, which lost 2 bases and 6 bases, there was a span of 8 bases. The CDR3 is made up of 12 amino acids. The CDR3, as DNA: TGTGCCAGCAGTTTACAATGGGGCGAGCAGTACTTC. Amino acid sequence: CASSLQWGEQYF.

The V call is TRBV6-5, the J call TRBJ2-4; a weak D match, TRBD2 (5 bases). The germline V gene encodes CDR1 MNHEY and CDR2 SVGAGI. The CDR3 runs 11 residues. V lost 5 bases and J lost 10, with 9 bases in between. Written as DNA, the CDR3 is TGTGCCAGCAGTACCCCGGGAATTCAGTACTTC. This encodes CASSTPGIQYF.

Concerning this clone: The same CDR3 also results from other DNA sequences found in this sample. The chain links TRBV6-6 to TRBJ2-7; D unresolved. The V gene lost 6 bases and the J gene lost 3 bases, with 9 bases spanning the gap. The CDR3 consists of 12 residues. CDR1 and CDR2 from the germline V gene are MNHNY and SVGAGI (reference sequence). CDR3 sequence: CASSSSSYEQYF. The CDR3 DNA follows: TGTGCCAGCAGCTCCAGCAGCTACGAGCAGTACTTC.

This clone was detected once. CDR3 coding DNA: TGTGCCAGCAGCTTGGACAGGGCATCAGAGACCCAGTACTTC. Translated: CASSLDRASETQYF. The chain uses TRBV5-4 and TRBJ2-5, with a possible D match to TRBD1 (6 bases). Trimming took off 0 bases at V and 4 bases at J, with 10 bases between the two ends. Germline CDR1 and CDR2: SGHNT and YYREEE (reference sequence). The CDR3 consists of 14 residues.

This CDR3 reads CASRAGTGGQETQYF. CDR3 in DNA: TGCGCCAGCAGGGCCGGGACAGGGGGCCAAGAGACCCAGTACTTC. The genes are TRBV5-1 and TRBJ2-5; 11 bases align to TRBD1. This CDR3 has 15 amino acids. Looked up from germline, CDR1 is SGHRS and CDR2 is YFSETQ. The J segment lost 1 base and the V segment lost 5 bases, leaving 4 bases of the junction unmatched.

This clone occurred a few times. This chain uses TRBV9 with TRBJ2-2; 8 bases are shared with TRBD1. The germline gives CDR1 SGDLS, CDR2 YYNGEE. After removal of 0 bases from V and 2 bases from J, the junction contained 6 bases not matched to a gene. The CDR3 sequence is 17 residues long. CDR3 bases: TGTGCCAGCAGCGTAGAGGGGACAGGACTAAACACCGGGGAGCTGTTTTTT. Translation: CASSVEGTGLNTGELFF.

This clone came up once. This chain connects TRBV30 to TRBJ2-4; possibly TRBD1 for D (6 bases). CDR1 and CDR2 (germline): GTSNPN, SVGIG (reference sequence). Trimming shortened V by 7 bases and J by 1 base, and 11 bases separated the two germline ends. This CDR3 region has 13 residues. The CDR3 nucleotides are TGTGCCTCGCAGGGGATCGCCAAAAACATTCAGTACTTC. It encodes CASQGIAKNIQYF.

The gene calls are TRBV29-1 and TRBJ1-3, with D possibly matching TRBD1 (5 bases). V shed 5 bases and J shed 4 bases, with 15 bases lying between them. The CDR3 spans 14 residues. The germline V gene has CDR1 SQVTM and CDR2 ANQGSEA. CDR3 DNA: TGCAGCGTTCTGGGGGAACCGACGGGAAACACCATATATTTT. Residues: CSVLGEPTGNTIYF.

This chain uses TRBV4-3 with TRBJ1-6; D is possibly TRBD1 (6 bases). The CDR3 is 15 amino acids. V gave up 3 bases and J gave up 6 bases, with 12 bases separating them. CDR1 and CDR2 from the germline V gene are LGHNA and YSLEER. The CDR3 DNA sequence: TGCGCCAGCAGCCAGGGAGACAGGAGTAATTCACCCCTCCACTTT. Residues: CASSQGDRSNSPLHF.

Of note for this clone: The same CDR3 arises from other DNA sequences in this sample as well. The V gene is TRBV30, the J gene TRBJ1-3, with D unclear. Germline V lookup: CDR1 GTSNPN, CDR2 SVGIG (reference sequence). The V end was cut by 3 bases, the J end by 0 bases, with 3 bases between. The CDR3 totals 12 residues. In DNA form, the CDR3 reads TGTGCCTGGAGCGGCTCTGGAAACACCATATATTTT. Amino acids: CAWSGSGNTIYF.

This chain connects TRBV11-2 to TRBJ2-5; D gene unclear. CDR1 is SGHAT, CDR2 FQNNGV, per germline. The V end was cut by 0 bases, the J end by 5 bases, with 7 bases between. This CDR3 contains 13 residues. The CDR3 sequence: CASSLDRWETQYF. The DNA for the CDR3 is TGTGCCAGCAGCTTAGACAGATGGGAGACCCAGTACTTC.

The rearrangement links TRBV7-9 to TRBJ2-3; 7 bases agree with TRBD1. Germline V gene data show CDR1 as SEHNR and CDR2 as FQNEAQ (reference sequence). The CDR3 length is 14 residues. J lost 0 bases, V lost 4 bases, and 1 base had no gene match. For the CDR3, the DNA is TGTGCCAGCAGCTCCAGGGGGAGCACAGATACGCAGTATTTT. Translating it yields CASSSRGSTDTQYF. The whole variable domain, remainder taken from reference TRBV7-9 and TRBJ2-3, is DTGVSQNPRHKITKRGQNVTFRCDPISEHNRLYWYRQTLGQGPEFLTYFQNEAQLEKSRLLSDRFSAERPKGSFSTLEIQRTEQGDSAMYLCASSSRGSTDTQYFGPGTRLTVL.

The V and J genes are TRBV5-1 and TRBJ2-3; perhaps TRBD2 as D (6 bases). Trimming took 1 base from V and 2 from J, leaving 11 bases between them. Germline V lookup: CDR1 SGHRS, CDR2 YFSETQ. This CDR3 has 15 amino acids. CDR3 coding DNA: TGCGCCAGCAGCTTGAAAGCGGGTCCCACAGATACGCAGTATTTT. Residues: CASSLKAGPTDTQYF.

CDR3 in DNA: TGTGCCACCGTAGTGTTTGGGGCCAACGTCCTGACTTTC. Encoded protein: CATVVFGANVLTF. The chain carries TRBV7-9 and TRBJ2-6; no clear D gene. The CDR3 length is 13 residues. V was pared by 10 bases and J by 3 bases, with 10 bases between. CDR1 and CDR2 (germline): SEHNR, FQNEAQ (reference sequence).

CDR3 bases: TGCGCCAGCAGCCAAGATTGGACAGGGTCCAATGAGCAGTTCTTC. Its translation: CASSQDWTGSNEQFF. The gene calls are TRBV4-3 and TRBJ2-1; TRBD1 agrees at 8 bases. This CDR3 contains 15 residues. The V and J ends lost 0 bases and 6 bases, in that order; junction bases with no gene match: 4. From germline, CDR1 is LGHNA and CDR2 YSLEER.

This clone appeared a few times. The V and J genes are TRBV28 and TRBJ2-7; tentatively, D is TRBD1 (5 bases). Trimming cost V 6 bases and J 9 bases, with 12 bases left between them. From germline, CDR1 is MDHEN and CDR2 SYDVKM. The CDR3 runs 11 residues. In DNA form, the CDR3 reads TGTGCCAGCAGCCCCCAGGGTCGGCAGTACTTC. Its translation: CASSPQGRQYF.

This clone showed up just a few times. As DNA, the CDR3 is TGTGCCAGCAGTGAAAACGGTCCGCGGGGCTACACCTTC. It yields the protein CASSENGPRGYTF. The rearrangement links TRBV6-4 to TRBJ1-2; D call uncertain. Germline values: CDR1 MRHNA, CDR2 SNTAGT. The CDR3 loop spans 13 amino acids. V lost 3 bases and J lost 8, with 13 bases in between.

In its sample, this clone was seen a few times. The chain links TRBV4-3 to TRBJ2-5; D is uncertain. Germline CDR1 reads LGHNA; CDR2 reads YSLEER. Trimming took off 4 bases at V and 6 bases at J, with 18 bases between the two ends. The CDR3 totals 15 residues. The CDR3 loop reads CASSLKEGPEKTQYF. For the CDR3, the DNA is TGCGCCAGCAGCCTAAAAGAAGGGCCAGAGAAGACCCAGTACTTC.

V gene TRBV30 combines with J gene TRBJ2-2; the D is unclear. The ends were cut back, 2 bases at V and 5 bases at J, with 9 bases in the middle. Per germline, CDR1 GTSNPN and CDR2 SVGIG (reference sequence). The CDR3 sequence is 13 residues long. CDR3 coding DNA: TGTGCCTGGAGTACCCAGCCGACCGGGGAGCTGTTTTTT. This codes for CAWSTQPTGELFF.

V gene TRBV28 combines with J gene TRBJ2-7; a weak D match, TRBD2 (5 bases). Germline V lookup: CDR1 MDHEN, CDR2 SYDVKM. The ends were cut back, 7 bases at V and 7 bases at J, with 14 bases in the middle. The CDR3 consists of 12 residues. CDR3: CASTPEPGEQYF. The CDR3 bases are TGTGCCAGCACCCCCGAACCGGGGGAGCAGTACTTC. The complete variable domain, with remaining parts taken from reference TRBV28 and TRBJ2-7, reads DVKVTQSSRYLVKRTGEKVFLECVQDMDHENMFWYRQDPGLGLRLIYFSYDVKMKEKGDIPEGYSVSREKKERFSLILESASTNQTSMYLCASTPEPGEQYFGPGTRLTVT.